This T cell receptor beta chain appears in the sequencing data of a study of blood T cell repertoires in COVID-19. Study in general: Material from acute and convalescent COVID-19 was sourced from the United States, Italy and Spain. In each case, the material was cDNA or gDNA derived from T cells, B-cell-depleted T cells, or PBMCs.

The CDR3 runs to 13 residues. Germline trimming cut 7 bases from V and 8 bases from J; bases unmatched to any gene: 9. CDR1 and CDR2 from the germline V gene are WSHSY and SAAADI. In the source study's methods: Amplification of reference gene primers provided the estimated nucleated cell counts. Here immunoSEQ multiplex PCR was the method, and the copy in TCRdb shows in-frame clones only, minus some. V, J and clone size are taken as reported in that table, and D and trimming were inferred from the DNA itself. Of about 110,000 clones in the sample, roughly 85% were seen once. Sequenced sample: peripheral blood. The sequence derives from a man aged 50 or older with acute or convalescent COVID-19. The J gene is TRBJ1-2, the V gene TRBV10-2, with TRBD1 matching 8 bases. The CDR3 nucleotides are TGCGCCAGCACGGACGACAGGGGACGGGGCTACACCTTC. This gives the protein CASTDDRGRGYTF.